This TCR beta chain was identified in a study of blood T cell repertoires in COVID-19 (dated by TCRdb to the early 2020s). Some background on the complete study: Collaborator samples came from the United States, Italy and Spain and covered acute and convalescent phases of COVID-19. The prospective study material was composed of cDNA or gDNA derived from T cells, B-cell-depleted T cells, or PBMCs. Subjects who had been exposed to COVID-19, were actively infected with it, or had recovered from it provided the deeply sampled blood TCRbeta repertoires that made up the dataset. The repertoires were released in a freely available public database intended as a resource for research on the immune response to SARS-CoV-2. The samples were drawn from the first 160 participants of the ongoing ImmuneRACE study and from some 1,300 subjects provided by 6 global collaborators. Nearly every sample came with metadata listing a de-identified subject ID, COVID-19 status, age in years and sex. Where available, HLA class I and class II types were taken from metadata supplied by the sample provider and were not determined by assay-based typing.

Collaborating institutions collected whole blood in K2EDTA tubes following their own protocols. For TCRbeta analysis, collaborator samples were shipped as frozen whole blood, as isolated PBMCs, or as DNA extracted from either sample type. General conclusions and limits of the study: How much clinical and demographic metadata was included differed by source and by participant, and the metadata was provided uncurated.

Comment on this clone: Its recognized antigen is unknown. No quality values exist for individual bases; no much larger clone is one base distant.

TCRbeta CDR3 regions were amplified from genomic DNA by means of the immunoSEQ Assay, a bias-controlled multiplex PCR. In the paper's pipeline: The number of nucleated cells in each sample was estimated from the amplification of reference gene primers within the assay. Sequence reads were collapsed and filtered to measure the absolute abundance of every unique TCRbeta CDR3 rearrangement. For each sample, productive Simpson clonality was calculated as the square root of Simpson's diversity index over productive rearrangements. Here the immuneACCESS table is served through TCRdb, limited to in-frame sequences with V and J called. Missing clones are a known gap in these copies; in checked studies unresolved V genes cover under half, and the rest lacks a known reason. V, J and clone size were drawn from that table, and D and trimming were deduced from the DNA. Within this sample are fewer than 75,000 clones, with around nine tenths of them counted one time only. The ten largest make up just over 9% of the sample.

Sequences SGHRS (CDR1) and YFSETQ (CDR2) are obtained from the germline V gene. A distance of 5 bases separates the germline ends of V and J, which lose 0 bases and 0 bases respectively. The CDR3 has 14 amino acids, counting the end cysteine and phenylalanine. The entry retains the CDR3 DNA only, 42 bases that are in frame from base 1. The V and J segments used are TRBV5-1 and TRBJ2-3, with an unclear D gene assignment. The TCR comes from a human donor in a cohort sampled during active COVID-19. The source material was peripheral blood. The CDR3 sequence is CASSLDRSTDTQYF. The nucleotide sequence is TGCGCCAGCAGCTTGGACCGGAGCACAGATACGCAGTATTTT.